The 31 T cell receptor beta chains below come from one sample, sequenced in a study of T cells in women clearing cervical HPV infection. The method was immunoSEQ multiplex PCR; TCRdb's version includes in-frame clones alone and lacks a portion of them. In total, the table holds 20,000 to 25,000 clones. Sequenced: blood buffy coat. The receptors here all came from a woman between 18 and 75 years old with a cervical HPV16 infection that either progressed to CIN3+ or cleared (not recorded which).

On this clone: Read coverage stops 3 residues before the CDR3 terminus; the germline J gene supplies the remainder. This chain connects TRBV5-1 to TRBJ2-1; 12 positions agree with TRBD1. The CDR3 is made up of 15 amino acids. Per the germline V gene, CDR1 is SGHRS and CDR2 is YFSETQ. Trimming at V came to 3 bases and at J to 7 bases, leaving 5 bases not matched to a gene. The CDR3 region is CASSSGTGGWNEQFF. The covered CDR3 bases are TGCGCCAGCAGCTCCGGGACAGGGGGCTGGAATGAG.

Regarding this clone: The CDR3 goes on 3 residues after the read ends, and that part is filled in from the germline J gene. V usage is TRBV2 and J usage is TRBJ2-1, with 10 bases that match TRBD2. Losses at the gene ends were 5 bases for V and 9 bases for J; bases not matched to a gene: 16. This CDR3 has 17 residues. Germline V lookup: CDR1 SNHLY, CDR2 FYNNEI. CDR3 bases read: TGTGCCAGCAGTAAACGCCAGCGGGGGGGCGGCCTCGGTGAG. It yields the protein CASSKRQRGGGLGE. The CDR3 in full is CASSKRQRGGGLGEQFF.

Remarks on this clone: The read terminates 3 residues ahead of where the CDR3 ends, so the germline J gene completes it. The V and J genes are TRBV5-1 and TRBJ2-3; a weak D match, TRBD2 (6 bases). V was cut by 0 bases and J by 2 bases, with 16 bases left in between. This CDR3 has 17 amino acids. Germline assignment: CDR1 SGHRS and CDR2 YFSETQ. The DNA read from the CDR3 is TGCGCCAGCAGCTTGGGGATAGGGCGGGGCCCCACAGATACG. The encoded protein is CASSLGIGRGPTDT. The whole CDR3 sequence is CASSLGIGRGPTDTQYF.

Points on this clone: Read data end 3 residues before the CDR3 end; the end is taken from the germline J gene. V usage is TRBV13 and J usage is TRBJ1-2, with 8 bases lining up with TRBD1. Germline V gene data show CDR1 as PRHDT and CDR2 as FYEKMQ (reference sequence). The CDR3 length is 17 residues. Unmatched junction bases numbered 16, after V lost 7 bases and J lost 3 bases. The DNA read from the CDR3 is TGTGCCAGCACTGTCGGTCCCCGGCAGGGGGCATACTATGGC. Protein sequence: CASTVGPRQGAYYG. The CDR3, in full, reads CASTVGPRQGAYYGYTF.

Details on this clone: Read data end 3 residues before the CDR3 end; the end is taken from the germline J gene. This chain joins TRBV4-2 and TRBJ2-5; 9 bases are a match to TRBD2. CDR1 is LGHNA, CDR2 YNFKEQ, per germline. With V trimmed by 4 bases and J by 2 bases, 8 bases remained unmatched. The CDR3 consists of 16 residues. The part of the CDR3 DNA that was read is TGTGCCAGCAGCCGAGGGACTAGCTATGGGCAAGAGACC. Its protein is CASSRGTSYGQET. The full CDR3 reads CASSRGTSYGQETQYF.

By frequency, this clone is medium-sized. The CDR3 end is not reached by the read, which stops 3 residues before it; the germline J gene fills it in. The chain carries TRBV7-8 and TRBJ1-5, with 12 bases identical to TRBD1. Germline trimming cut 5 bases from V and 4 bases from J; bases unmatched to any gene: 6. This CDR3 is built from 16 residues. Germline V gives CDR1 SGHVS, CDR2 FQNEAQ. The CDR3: CASSPGTGGWNQPQHF. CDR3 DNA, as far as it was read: TGTGCCAGCAGCCCCGGGACAGGGGGCTGGAATCAGCCC.

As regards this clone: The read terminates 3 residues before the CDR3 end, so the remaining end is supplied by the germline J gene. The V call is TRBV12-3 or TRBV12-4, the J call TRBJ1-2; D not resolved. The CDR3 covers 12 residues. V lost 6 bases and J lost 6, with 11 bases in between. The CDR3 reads CASSRLGDGYTF. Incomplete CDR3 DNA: TGTGCCAGCAGCCGACTTGGAGATGGC.

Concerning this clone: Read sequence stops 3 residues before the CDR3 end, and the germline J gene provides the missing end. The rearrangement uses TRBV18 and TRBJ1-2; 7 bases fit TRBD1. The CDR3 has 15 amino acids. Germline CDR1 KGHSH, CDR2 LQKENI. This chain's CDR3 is CASSPRGPSTDTYTF. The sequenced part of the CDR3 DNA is TGTGCCAGCTCACCAAGGGGGCCAAGCACAGATACC. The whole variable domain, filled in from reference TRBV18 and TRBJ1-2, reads NAGVMQNPRHLVRRRGQEARLRCSPMKGHSHVYWYRQLPEEGLKFMVYLQKENIIDESGMPKERFSAEFPKEGPSILRIQQVVRGDSAAYFCASSPRGPSTDTYTFGSGTRLTVV.

CDR3 sequence reads: CASSDTGGWGSPLHF. CDR3 DNA, as far as it was read: TGTGCCAGCAGTGATACAGGGGGCTGGGGTTCACCC. The rearrangement joins TRBV6-1 to TRBJ1-6; 9 nucleotides align to TRBD1. The CDR3 extends 3 residues past the end of the read, so its final part is completed from the germline J gene. Germline trimming cut 3 bases from V and 9 bases from J; bases unmatched to any gene: 6. The germline V gene encodes CDR1 MNHNS and CDR2 SASEGT. The CDR3 has 15 amino acids.

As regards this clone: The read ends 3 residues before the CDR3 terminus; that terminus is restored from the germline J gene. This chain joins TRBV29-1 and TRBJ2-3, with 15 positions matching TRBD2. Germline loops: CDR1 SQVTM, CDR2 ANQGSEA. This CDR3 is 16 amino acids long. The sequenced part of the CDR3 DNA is TGCAGCGTCGACGGACTAGCGGGAGGGCCACGAGAGACG. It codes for CSVDGLAGGPRET. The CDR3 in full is CSVDGLAGGPRETQYF.

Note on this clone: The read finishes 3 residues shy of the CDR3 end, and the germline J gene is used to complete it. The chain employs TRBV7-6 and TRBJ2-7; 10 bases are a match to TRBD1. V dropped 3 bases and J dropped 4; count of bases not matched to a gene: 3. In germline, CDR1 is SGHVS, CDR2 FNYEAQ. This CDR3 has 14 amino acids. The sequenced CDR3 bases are TGTGCCAGCAGCTTCGGGACAGGGGCATACGAG. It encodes CASSFGTGAYE. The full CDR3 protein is CASSFGTGAYEQYF.

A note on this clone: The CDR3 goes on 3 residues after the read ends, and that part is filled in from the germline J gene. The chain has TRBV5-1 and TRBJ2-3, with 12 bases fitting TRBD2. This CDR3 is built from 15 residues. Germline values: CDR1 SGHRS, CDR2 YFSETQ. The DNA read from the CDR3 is TGCGCCAGCAGGACTAGCGGGAGTAACGTGGAGACG. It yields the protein CASRTSGSNVET. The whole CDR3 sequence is CASRTSGSNVETQYF.

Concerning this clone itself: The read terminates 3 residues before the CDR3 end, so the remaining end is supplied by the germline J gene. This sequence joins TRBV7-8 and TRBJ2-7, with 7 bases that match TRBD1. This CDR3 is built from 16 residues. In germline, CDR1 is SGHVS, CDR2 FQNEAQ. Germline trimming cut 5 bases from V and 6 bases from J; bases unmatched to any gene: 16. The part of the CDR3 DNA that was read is TGTGCCAGCAGCCTAGACGCTGCCAAGGGGGCCATCGAG. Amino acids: CASSLDAAKGAIE. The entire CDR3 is CASSLDAAKGAIEQYF.

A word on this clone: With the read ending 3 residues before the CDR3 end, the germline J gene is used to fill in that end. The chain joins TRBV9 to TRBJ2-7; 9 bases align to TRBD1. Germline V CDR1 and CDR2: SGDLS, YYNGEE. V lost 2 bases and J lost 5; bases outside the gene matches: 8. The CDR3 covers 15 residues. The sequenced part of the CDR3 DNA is TGTGCCAGCAGCGTTGCCGGGACAGGGTTGGACGAG. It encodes CASSVAGTGLDE. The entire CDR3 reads CASSVAGTGLDEQYF.

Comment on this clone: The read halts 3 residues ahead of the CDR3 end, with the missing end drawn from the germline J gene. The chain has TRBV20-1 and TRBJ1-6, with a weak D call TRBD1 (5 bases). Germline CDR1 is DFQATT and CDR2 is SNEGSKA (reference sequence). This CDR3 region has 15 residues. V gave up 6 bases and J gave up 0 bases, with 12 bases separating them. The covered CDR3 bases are TGCAGTGCCACGCGGGGGAACTCCTATAATTCACCC. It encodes CSATRGNSYNSP. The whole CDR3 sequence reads CSATRGNSYNSPLHF.

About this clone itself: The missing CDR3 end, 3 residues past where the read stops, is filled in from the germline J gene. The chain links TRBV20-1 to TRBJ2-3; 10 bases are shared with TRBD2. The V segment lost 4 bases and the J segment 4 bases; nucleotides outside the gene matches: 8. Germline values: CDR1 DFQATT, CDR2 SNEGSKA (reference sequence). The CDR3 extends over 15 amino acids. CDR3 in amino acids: CSATHSGRLSDTQYF. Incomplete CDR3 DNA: TGCAGTGCTACCCATAGCGGGAGGCTCTCAGATACG.

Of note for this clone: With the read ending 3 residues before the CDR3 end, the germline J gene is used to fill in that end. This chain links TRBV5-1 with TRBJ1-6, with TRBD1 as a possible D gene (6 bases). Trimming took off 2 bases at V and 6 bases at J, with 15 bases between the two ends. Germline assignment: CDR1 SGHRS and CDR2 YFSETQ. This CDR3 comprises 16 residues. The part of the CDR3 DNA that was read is TGCGCCAGCAGCTTCGAGGGGGGGAACACTAATTCACCC. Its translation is CASSFEGGNTNSP. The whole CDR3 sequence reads CASSFEGGNTNSPLHF.

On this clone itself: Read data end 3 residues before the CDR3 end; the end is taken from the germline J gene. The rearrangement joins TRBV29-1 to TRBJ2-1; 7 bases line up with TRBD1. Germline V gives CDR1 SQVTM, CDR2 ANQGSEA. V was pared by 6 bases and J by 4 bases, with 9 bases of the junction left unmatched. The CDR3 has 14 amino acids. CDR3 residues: CSVLYRGTYNEQFF. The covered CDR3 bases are TGCAGCGTCCTTTACAGGGGAACGTACAATGAG.

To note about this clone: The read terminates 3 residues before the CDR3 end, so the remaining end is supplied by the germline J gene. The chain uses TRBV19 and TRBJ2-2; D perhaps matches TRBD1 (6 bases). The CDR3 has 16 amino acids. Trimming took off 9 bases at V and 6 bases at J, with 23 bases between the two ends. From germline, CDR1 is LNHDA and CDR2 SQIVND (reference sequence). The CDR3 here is CASKWGQALVSGELFF. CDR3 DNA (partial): TGTGCCAGCAAGTGGGGGCAGGCTCTCGTGTCCGGGGAG.

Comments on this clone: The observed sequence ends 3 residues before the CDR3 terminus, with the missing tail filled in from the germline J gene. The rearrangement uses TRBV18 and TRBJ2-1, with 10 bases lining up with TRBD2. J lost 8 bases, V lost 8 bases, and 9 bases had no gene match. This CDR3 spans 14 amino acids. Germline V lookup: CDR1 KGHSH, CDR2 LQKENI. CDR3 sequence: CASLGGLAHDEQFF. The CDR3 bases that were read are TGTGCCAGCCTAGGGGGACTAGCGCACGATGAG.

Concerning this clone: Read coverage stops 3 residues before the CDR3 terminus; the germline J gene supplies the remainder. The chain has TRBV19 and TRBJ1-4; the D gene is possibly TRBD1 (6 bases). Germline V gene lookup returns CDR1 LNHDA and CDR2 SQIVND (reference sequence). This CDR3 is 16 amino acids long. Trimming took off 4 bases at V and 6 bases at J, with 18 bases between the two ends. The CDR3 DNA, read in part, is TGTGCCAGTAGTACGGTGGGGGGGCAAATGGATGAAAAA. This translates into CASSTVGGQMDEK. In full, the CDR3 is CASSTVGGQMDEKLFF.

CDR3: CASRGQDTEAFF. The CDR3 DNA, read in part, is TGTGCCAGCAGAGGACAGGACACTGAA. The chain uses TRBV2 and TRBJ1-1; 7 bases agree with TRBD1. Read sequence stops 3 residues before the CDR3 end, and the germline J gene provides the missing end. Losses at the gene ends were 6 bases for V and 3 bases for J; bases not matched to a gene: 1. This CDR3 comprises 12 residues. CDR1 is SNHLY, CDR2 FYNNEI, per germline. The full variable domain, completed using reference TRBV2 and TRBJ1-1, is EPEVTQTPSHQVTQMGQEVILRCVPISNHLYFYWYRQILGQKVEFLVSFYNNEISEKSEIFDDQFSVERPDGSNFTLKIRSTKLEDSAMYFCASRGQDTEAFFGQGTRLTVV.

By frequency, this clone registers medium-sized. CDR3: CASSLLQGFENIQYF. The DNA read from the CDR3 is TGTGCCAGCAGCCTGTTACAGGGTTTTGAAAACATT. This sequence joins TRBV5-6 and TRBJ2-4, with D maybe TRBD1 (6 bases). Coverage ceases 3 residues before the CDR3 finishes, and the germline J gene fills in the end. This CDR3 is 15 amino acids long. Germline V gene sequence: CDR1 SGHDT, CDR2 YYEEEE. The germline V and J ends were trimmed by 4 bases and 5 bases, with 16 bases remaining between them.

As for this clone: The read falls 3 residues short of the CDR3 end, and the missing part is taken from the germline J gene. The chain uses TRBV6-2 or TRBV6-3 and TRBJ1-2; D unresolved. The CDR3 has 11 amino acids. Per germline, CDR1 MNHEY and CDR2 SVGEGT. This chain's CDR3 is CASSYYYDYTF. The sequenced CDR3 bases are TGTGCCAGCAGTTACTACTACGAC.

CDR3 sequence: CASSTETNEKLFF. CDR3 DNA, as far as it was read: TGTGCTAGTTCGACAGAAACTAATGAAAAG. The rearrangement links TRBV12-5 to TRBJ2-2; a weak D match, TRBD1 (5 bases). The observed sequence ends 3 residues before the CDR3 terminus, with the missing tail filled in from the germline J gene. Germline CDR1 reads LGHNT; CDR2 reads FRNRAP. This CDR3 comprises 13 residues.

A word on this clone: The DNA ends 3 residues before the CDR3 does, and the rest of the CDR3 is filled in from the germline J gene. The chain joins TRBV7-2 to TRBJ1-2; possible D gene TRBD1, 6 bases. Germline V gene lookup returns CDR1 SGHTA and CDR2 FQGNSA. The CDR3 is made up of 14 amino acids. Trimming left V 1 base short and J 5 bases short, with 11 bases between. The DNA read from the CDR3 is TGTGCCAGCAGCTTAGGGACAGAATATTATGGC. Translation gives CASSLGTEYYG. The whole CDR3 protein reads CASSLGTEYYGYTF.

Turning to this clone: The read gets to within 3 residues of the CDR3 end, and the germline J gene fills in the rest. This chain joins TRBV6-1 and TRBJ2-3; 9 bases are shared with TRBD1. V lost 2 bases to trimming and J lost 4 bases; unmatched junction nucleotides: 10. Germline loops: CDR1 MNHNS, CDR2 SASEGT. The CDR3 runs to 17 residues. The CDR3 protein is CASSEFPGQGPADTQYF. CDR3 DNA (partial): TGTGCCAGCAGTGAATTTCCGGGACAGGGCCCCGCAGATACG.

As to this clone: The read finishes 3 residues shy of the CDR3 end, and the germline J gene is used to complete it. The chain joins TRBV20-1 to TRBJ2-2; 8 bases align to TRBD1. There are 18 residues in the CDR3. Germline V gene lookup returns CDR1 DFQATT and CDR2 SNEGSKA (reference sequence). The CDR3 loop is CSAIDHPSGGSGANVLFF. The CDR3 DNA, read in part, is TGCAGTGCCATCGACCACCCCTCAGGGGGCTCTGGGGCCAACGTG.

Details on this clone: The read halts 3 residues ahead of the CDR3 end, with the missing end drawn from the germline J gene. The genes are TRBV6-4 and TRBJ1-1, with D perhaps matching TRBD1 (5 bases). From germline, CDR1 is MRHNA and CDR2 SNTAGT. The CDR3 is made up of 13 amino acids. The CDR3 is CASSDSDQGEAFF. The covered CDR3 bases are TGTGCCAGCAGTGACTCGGATCAGGGCGAA.

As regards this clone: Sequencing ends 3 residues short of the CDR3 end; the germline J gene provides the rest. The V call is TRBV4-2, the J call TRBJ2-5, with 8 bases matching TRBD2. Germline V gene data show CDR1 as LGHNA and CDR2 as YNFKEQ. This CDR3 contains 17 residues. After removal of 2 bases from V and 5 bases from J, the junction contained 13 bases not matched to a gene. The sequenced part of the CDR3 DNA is TGTGCCAGCAGCCAAACACCGGGACTAGTGATCCGTGAGACC. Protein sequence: CASSQTPGLVIRET. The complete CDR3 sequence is CASSQTPGLVIRETQYF.

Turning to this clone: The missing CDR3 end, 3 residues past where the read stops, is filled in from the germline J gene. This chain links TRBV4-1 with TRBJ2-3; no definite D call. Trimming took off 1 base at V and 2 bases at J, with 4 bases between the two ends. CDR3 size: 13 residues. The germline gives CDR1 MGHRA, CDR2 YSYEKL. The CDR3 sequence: CASSQAPTDTQYF. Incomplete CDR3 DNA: TGCGCCAGCAGCCAAGCTCCCACAGATACG.